The 24 T cell receptor beta chains presented below share a single source sample, sequenced in a study of CD8+CD57+ T cells in acquired aplastic anemia. The sequenced patients had an expansion of CD8+CD57+ cells seen by flow cytometry. TCR beta VDJ and CDR3 profiles were obtained from a genomic DNA template. TCRdb processed the reads anew with MiXCR; each CDR3 protein has one entry. The repertoire includes fewer than 300,000 distinct CDR3 sequences, approximately 86% of them detected once, and 42% sits in the top ten. Material for sequencing was sorted CD4+, CD8+, or CD8+CD57+ T cells (not recorded which) from PBMCs. These receptors were taken from a human donor with aplastic anemia.

Concerning this clonotype: The CDR3 does not close with the conserved phenylalanine or tryptophan, likely indicating a read error. The limits of the CDR3 on the DNA are not certain, so only TCRdb's listed CDR3 is given. The chain joins TRBV7-8 to TRBJ1-2. Germline V gene lookup returns CDR1 SGHVS and CDR2 FQNEAQ. The CDR3 contains 13 residues when both ends are counted. The CDR3 region is CASSLGGGGDTKY.

In the case of this clonotype: A read error may produce the germline difference seen at one junction end. The chain combines TRBV7-9 with TRBJ2-5; TRBD2 aligns across 8 bases. Germline CDR1 SEHNR, CDR2 FQNEAQ (reference sequence). The CDR3 extends over 14 amino acids. CDR3 bases: TGTGCCAGCAGCACAGAGGCAGCGGGAGAGACCCACTGGTTC. Translated, it gives CASSTEAAGETHWF.

This clonotype was recorded once. The chain joins TRBV2 to TRBJ2-2; 7 nucleotides align to TRBD1. Looked up from germline, CDR1 is SNHLY and CDR2 is FYNNEI. The length of the CDR3 is 14 residues. V gave up 2 bases and J gave up 6 bases; unmatched junction bases: 3. CDR3 loop: CASSEHGTAGELFF. CDR3 DNA sequence: TGTGCCAGCAGTGAACATGGGACAGCCGGGGAGCTGTTTTTT.

The rearrangement links TRBV7-9 to TRBJ1-1; D remains ambiguous. Germline lookup yields CDR1 SEHNR and CDR2 FQNEAQ (reference sequence). Deletions cut 3 bases from V and 8 bases from J, with 19 bases between. This CDR3 has 15 amino acids. The CDR3 sequence is CASSFQLTGETEAFF. As DNA, the CDR3 is TGTGCCAGCAGCTTTCAACTGACCGGGGAGACCGAAGCTTTCTTT.

DNA for the CDR3: TGCAGTGCTAGATGGGATACAGGGGGCCGAGACGAGCAGTACTTC. This codes for CSARWDTGGRDEQYF. This chain uses TRBV20-1 with TRBJ2-7, with 9 bases aligning to TRBD1. Trimming at V came to 2 bases and at J to 5 bases, leaving 10 bases not matched to a gene. Germline CDR1 DFQATT, CDR2 SNEGSKA (reference sequence). CDR3 size: 15 residues.

CDR3 residues: CASSLGGGSNYHYTF. The CDR3 DNA reads TGTGCCAGCAGCTTGGGTGGAGGGTCAAACTATCACTATACCTTC. The chain is built from TRBV7-8 and TRBJ1-2, with D uncertain. Germline CDR1 reads SGHVS; CDR2 reads FQNEAQ. V gave up 3 bases and J gave up 14 bases, with 25 bases separating them. The CDR3 is 15 residues long.

The chain joins TRBV5-1 to TRBJ1-2; TRBD1 might be the D (5 bases). Looked up from germline, CDR1 is SGHRS and CDR2 is YFSETQ. This CDR3 is built from 14 residues. Trimming pared 2 bases from V and 4 bases from J, leaving 12 bases between. The CDR3 bases are TGCGCCAGCAGCTTTGGAACAGGAGGCTATGGCTACACCTTC. This encodes CASSFGTGGYGYTF.

The genes are TRBV2 and TRBJ2-7; D might be TRBD1 or TRBD2, each matching 6 bases. The CDR3 spans 14 residues. Germline V CDR1 and CDR2: SNHLY, FYNNEI. V was cut by 10 bases and J by 7 bases, with 23 bases left in between. CDR3 in DNA: TGTGCCACCAGGGACGGGGGCACAGCTTCGGAGCAGTACTTC. This gives the protein CATRDGGTASEQYF.

As regards this clonotype: One junction end disagrees with the germline gene, perhaps due to a read error. J is TRBJ2-3 and V is TRBV7-9; D unresolved. Per the germline V gene, CDR1 is SEHNR and CDR2 is FQNEAQ (reference sequence). The CDR3 is 13 residues long. This CDR3 reads CASSLAPTATESF. For the CDR3, the DNA is TGTGCCAGCAGCTTAGCCCCCACGGCTACAGAGTCTTTT.

The rearrangement uses TRBV5-4 and TRBJ2-1, with D possibly TRBD2 on 5 matching bases. The germline V gene encodes CDR1 SGHNT and CDR2 YYREEE (reference sequence). The CDR3 totals 15 residues. Trimming removed 3 bases at V and 2 bases at J, with 12 bases between. The CDR3, as DNA: TGTGCCAGCAGCTGCCGTAGCGTAGCCTACAATGAGCAGTTCTTC. Residues: CASSCRSVAYNEQFF.

Remarks on this clonotype: Germline and junction disagree at one end, which may indicate a read error. The chain employs TRBV7-2 and TRBJ2-3, with 10 bases aligning to TRBD1. From germline, CDR1 is SGHTA and CDR2 FQGNSA. The CDR3 totals 14 residues. As DNA, the CDR3 is TGTGCCAGCAGCTTGACAGGGGGCGCCGACTCTCACTACTTT. Its translation is CASSLTGGADSHYF.

The chain recombines TRBV7-6 with TRBJ1-1; D uncertain. V gave up 1 base and J gave up 13 bases, with 22 bases separating them. This CDR3 spans 15 amino acids. CDR1 and CDR2 from the germline V gene are SGHVS and FNYEAQ. CDR3 in amino acids: CASSLDHTTKATHFF. Written as DNA, the CDR3 is TGTGCCAGCAGCTTAGACCACACGACAAAAGCGACCCATTTCTTT.

The chain links TRBV7-9 to TRBJ2-5; D tentatively reads TRBD1 or TRBD2 (5 bases each). This CDR3 is built from 15 residues. Germline loops: CDR1 SEHNR, CDR2 FQNEAQ (reference sequence). V shed 4 bases and J shed 1 base, with 13 bases lying between them. The CDR3 coding sequence is TGTGCCAGCAGCTCAGCCCCCGGGACCCAAGAGACCCAGTACTTC. It translates to CASSSAPGTQETQYF.

The chain joins TRBV7-2 to TRBJ2-1; a possible D gene is TRBD2 (6 bases). This CDR3 contains 16 residues. Germline CDR1 SGHTA, CDR2 FQGNSA. Trimming pared 3 bases from V and 12 bases from J, leaving 24 bases between. CDR3 residues: CASSLGGGNGQGGQFF. CDR3 coding DNA: TGTGCCAGCAGCTTGGGAGGCGGAAACGGTCAGGGCGGGCAGTTCTTC. Based on the CDR3 plus reference TRBV7-2 and TRBJ2-1, the full variable domain is GAGVSQSPSNKVTEKGKDVELRCDPISGHTALYWYRQSLGQGLEFLIYFQGNSAPDKSGLPSDRFSAERTGGSVSTLTIQRTQQEDSAVYLCASSLGGGNGQGGQFFGPGTRLTVL.

The gene calls are TRBV9 and TRBJ2-7, with D unclear. CDR3 length: 18 residues. Germline V gene lookup returns CDR1 SGDLS and CDR2 YYNGEE. Trimming removed 0 bases at V and 1 base at J, with 20 bases between. CDR3 sequence: CASSVGSDTQSFSYEQYV. CDR3 sequence (DNA): TGTGCCAGCAGCGTAGGGTCAGATACGCAGTCTTTTTCCTACGAGCAGTACGTC.

This clonotype was counted between two and nine times. The junction and the germline gene differ at one end; a read error may be behind it. This chain uses TRBV2 with TRBJ2-3; 8 bases match TRBD2. Per germline, CDR1 SNHLY and CDR2 FYNNEI. CDR3 length: 14 amino acids. The CDR3 nucleotides are TGTGCCAGCAGTGTTGCGGGGGGTCATGATACGCAGTACTTT. Protein: CASSVAGGHDTQYF.

With regard to this clonotype: This CDR3 is missing its conserved last phenylalanine or tryptophan, likely due to a read error. The rearrangement links TRBV7-7 to TRBJ2-3; D may match TRBD1 or TRBD2 (6 bases each). This CDR3 region has 13 residues. The germline V gene encodes CDR1 SSHAT and CDR2 FNYEAQ (reference sequence). The CDR3 sequence: CASGIGGTATQYS. DNA for the CDR3: TGTGCCAGCGGGATCGGGGGCACAGCTACGCAGTATTCT.

The rearrangement uses TRBV12-3 or TRBV12-4 and TRBJ1-5, with TRBD1 as a possible D gene (6 bases). The V end was cut by 5 bases, the J end by 6 bases, with 11 bases between. The CDR3 is 13 residues long. Here the CDR3 DNA reads TGTGCCAGCAGTCCTACAGGGACTCAGCCCCAGCATTTT. It yields the protein CASSPTGTQPQHF.

There are many counts of this clonotype. The V and J genes are TRBV4-3 and TRBJ1-2; D gene unclear. The CDR3 runs 15 residues. The germline V gene has CDR1 LGHNA and CDR2 YSLEER. Trimming removed 0 bases from V and 2 bases from J, with 10 bases in between. This chain's CDR3 is CASSQDAGQNYGYTF. The DNA of the CDR3 is TGCGCCAGCAGCCAAGATGCGGGCCAGAACTATGGCTACACCTTC.

The DNA of the CDR3 is TGCAGTGCTACTCAGGACCCGTGGTCCTACGAGCAGTACTTC. Translation: CSATQDPWSYEQYF. The chain links TRBV20-1 to TRBJ2-7; D call uncertain. Per the germline V gene, CDR1 is DFQATT and CDR2 is SNEGSKA (reference sequence). The V and J ends lost 4 bases and 1 base respectively, with 14 bases between them. The CDR3 contains 14 residues.

This chain connects TRBV13 to TRBJ1-1; D is possibly TRBD1 (6 bases). V was shortened by 6 bases and J by 1 base, with 15 bases between the two germline ends. From germline, CDR1 is PRHDT and CDR2 FYEKMQ (reference sequence). There are 15 residues in the CDR3. CDR3 region: CASRDDLTGNTEAFF. CDR3 nucleotides: TGTGCCAGCAGGGACGATCTGACAGGGAACACTGAAGCTTTCTTT.

V and J are TRBV4-2 and TRBJ2-3; possible D gene TRBD1, 6 bases. The CDR3 loop spans 16 amino acids. Germline V CDR1 and CDR2: LGHNA, YNFKEQ. Trimming cost V 2 bases and J 2 bases, with 14 bases left between them. The CDR3 loop is CASSQTTGVPTDTQYF. The CDR3 bases are TGTGCCAGCAGCCAAACGACAGGAGTCCCCACAGATACGCAGTATTTT.

The chain is built from TRBV7-8 and TRBJ1-2; D not certain. CDR1 is SGHVS and CDR2 is FQNEAQ in the germline V gene. V was trimmed by 1 base and J by 14 bases, leaving 17 bases between them. This CDR3 contains 13 residues. The CDR3 region is CASSLGGGYGTTF. DNA for the CDR3: TGTGCCAGCAGCTTAGGGGGAGGCTATGGCACGACCTTC.

The chain uses TRBV9 and TRBJ1-1; no firm D call. CDR3 length: 15 amino acids. Germline V gene lookup returns CDR1 SGDLS and CDR2 YYNGEE. The V and J ends lost 0 bases and 12 bases respectively, with 21 bases between them. The CDR3 bases are TGTGCCAGCAGCGTAGGGCTCGCCGGAAATCAGCAACCTTTCTTT. It is translated as CASSVGLAGNQQPFF.